This TCR beta chain was captured by sequencing in a study of T-cell memory formation after mild COVID-19. The overall study: Clusters of TCRs were largely donor specific.

Points from the study as a whole: Mainly CM and EM harbored the contracting CD4+ clones; mainly EMRA harbored the CD8+ ones.

TCRdb independently ran MiXCR on the 5' RACE reads; one entry per CDR3 protein. In the table there are fewer than 150,000 distinct CDR3 sequences, roughly 6.2% of which are singletons. Turning to this clonotype: Its antigen is not identified.

The germline V gene has CDR1 SGHTA and CDR2 FQGNSA. V trimming: 1 base; J trimming: 7 bases; junction bases outside the gene matches: 8. The CDR3 is made up of 15 amino acids. The gene calls are TRBV7-2 and TRBJ2-7; 9 nucleotides align to TRBD2. What was sequenced was PBMCs or a T cell subset sorted from them (not recorded which). This clonotype was sampled from an adult woman who had mild COVID-19 (a few samples of this study predate the infection). Cell type and time point are not known. CDR3: CASSLDGLAGREQYF. The CDR3 DNA reads as TGTGCCAGCAGCTTAGATGGTCTAGCGGGACGGGAGCAGTACTTC.